This note documents a single T cell receptor beta chain sequence. Its specificity is unknown. The CDR3 extends over 15 amino acids. V lost 6 bases and J lost 6, with 20 bases in between. These data belong to a study of cytomegalovirus exposure and HLA in healthy donors. Findings of the study overall: Per a later analysis, approximately 16,000 TCR beta sequences showed association with HLA alleles at 0.05 false discovery rate.

Researchers ran the PCR with 60 Vbeta and 13 Jbeta primers. This table comes from immunoSEQ multiplex PCR, and its TCRdb copy is limited to in-frame clones, with some not included. The data show 150,000 to 200,000 clones, roughly 70% seen once. This chain joins TRBV5-3 and TRBJ2-3; D unclear. TRBV5-3 is assigned to the ORF class and has an uncertain function. Specimen: PBMCs. The TCR comes from a girl under 18 in good health and CMV-seronegative. CDR3: CARKGAAHEWDTQYF. The CDR3 region has the DNA TGTGCCAGAAAAGGTGCGGCCCACGAGTGGGATACGCAGTATTTT.